This TCR beta chain emerged from a study of T cells after yellow fever vaccination. A universal primer site and UMIs were added as TCR cDNA was made by 5'RACE template switching. TCRdb itself ran the 5' RACE reads through MiXCR, one entry per CDR3 protein. This table has roughly 300,000 distinct CDR3 sequences, roughly 8.3% appearing once. V shed 4 bases and J 5 bases; nucleotides not matched to a gene: 1. This CDR3 region has 12 residues. Germline lookup yields CDR1 MDHEN and CDR2 SYDVKM. This TCR was sampled from a man between 18 and 35 years old who received the YFV17D yellow fever vaccine. Sequencing was performed on PBMCs, taken more than 35 days after the first yellow fever vaccination. The chain carries TRBV28 and TRBJ2-7; 8 nucleotides match TRBD1. The CDR3 DNA sequence: TGTGCCAGCAGTTCCAGGGGGCACGAGCAGTACGTC. It translates to CASSSRGHEQYV.